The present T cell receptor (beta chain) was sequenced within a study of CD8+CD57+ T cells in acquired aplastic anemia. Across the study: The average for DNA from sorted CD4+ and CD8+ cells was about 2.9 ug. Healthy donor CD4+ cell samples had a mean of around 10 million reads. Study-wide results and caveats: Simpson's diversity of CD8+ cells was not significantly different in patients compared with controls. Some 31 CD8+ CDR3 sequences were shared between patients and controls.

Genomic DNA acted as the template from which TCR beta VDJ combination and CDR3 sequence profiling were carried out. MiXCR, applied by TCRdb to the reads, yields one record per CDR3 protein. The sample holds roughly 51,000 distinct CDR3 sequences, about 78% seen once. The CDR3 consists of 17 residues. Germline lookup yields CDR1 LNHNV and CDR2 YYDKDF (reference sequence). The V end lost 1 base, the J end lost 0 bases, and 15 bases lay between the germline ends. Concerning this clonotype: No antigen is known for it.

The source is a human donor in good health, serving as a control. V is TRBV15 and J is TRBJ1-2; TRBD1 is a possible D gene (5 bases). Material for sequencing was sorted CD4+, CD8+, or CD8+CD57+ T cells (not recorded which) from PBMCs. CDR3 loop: CATSRVAGYGANYGYTF. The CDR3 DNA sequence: TGTGCCACCAGCAGAGTGGCAGGGTATGGGGCTAACTATGGCTACACCTTC. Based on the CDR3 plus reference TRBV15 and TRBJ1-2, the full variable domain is DAMVIQNPRYQVTQFGKPVTLSCSQTLNHNVMYWYQQKSSQAPKLLFHYYDKDFNNEADTPDNFQSRRPNTSFCFLDIRSPGLGDTAMYLCATSRVAGYGANYGYTFGSGTRLTVV.